Listed here are 8 T cell receptor beta chains from one sample, sequenced in a study of blood T cell repertoires in COVID-19 (dated by TCRdb to the early 2020s). Libraries were prepared through the immunoSEQ multiplex PCR assay. TCRdb carries this immuneACCESS record with in-frame sequences only. Its versions omit some clonotypes, under half of them owing to an unresolved V gene in the studies checked, with the rest unexplained. Across this sample there are a few hundred thousand clones, with around 90% seen only once. The top ten hold roughly 1.2% of the sample. Sequenced input: PBMCs or T cells enriched from blood (not recorded which). The receptors come from a woman aged 18-30 years who had recovered from COVID-19.

The V and J genes are TRBV19 and TRBJ2-1; 9 bases map to TRBD2. Germline CDR1 is LNHDA and CDR2 is SQIVND (reference sequence). CDR3 size: 13 residues. With 5 bases clipped from V and 10 bases from J, the junction kept 6 bases outside the gene matches. CDR3 loop: CASSESGGREQFF. As DNA, the CDR3 is TGTGCCAGTAGTGAAAGCGGGGGGAGGGAGCAGTTCTTC.

The genes are TRBV29-1 and TRBJ2-7; 9 bases line up with TRBD2. The CDR3 sequence is 14 residues long. The V segment lost 6 bases and the J segment 1 base; nucleotides outside the gene matches: 7. Germline assignment: CDR1 SQVTM and CDR2 ANQGSEA. CDR3 DNA sequence: TGCAGCGTCGATCTAGCGGGGCCTTCCTACGAGCAGTACTTC. Protein product: CSVDLAGPSYEQYF.

The rearrangement links TRBV19 to TRBJ1-2, with D perhaps matching TRBD1 (5 bases). The CDR3 is made up of 14 amino acids. CDR1 is LNHDA and CDR2 is SQIVND in the germline V gene (reference sequence). The germline V and J ends were trimmed by 7 bases and 4 bases, with 16 bases remaining between them. CDR3 residues: CASKGQGWSYGYTF. CDR3 sequence (DNA): TGTGCCAGTAAGGGGCAGGGTTGGAGCTATGGCTACACCTTC.

This clone occurred once. Additional DNA sequences in this sample encode the identical CDR3. The rearrangement uses TRBV7-9 and TRBJ2-3; D is ambiguous. V was cut by 5 bases and J by 4 bases, with 4 bases left in between. Germline CDR1 SEHNR, CDR2 FQNEAQ (reference sequence). The CDR3 is 11 amino acids. This CDR3 reads CASSPADTQYF. The DNA of the CDR3 is TGTGCCAGCAGCCCGGCAGATACGCAGTATTTT.

This chain joins TRBV5-6 and TRBJ2-3, with 7 bases fitting TRBD1. Germline CDR1 is SGHDT and CDR2 is YYEEEE. This CDR3 region has 14 residues. V shed 2 bases and J 5 bases; nucleotides not matched to a gene: 5. Written as DNA, the CDR3 is TGTGCCAGCAGCTTAGGGGGCGACGTAGATACGCAGTATTTT. This translates into CASSLGGDVDTQYF.

This chain joins TRBV19 and TRBJ2-1; 7 bases are a match to TRBD2. Looked up from germline, CDR1 is LNHDA and CDR2 is SQIVND (reference sequence). This CDR3 contains 15 residues. Trimming took 3 bases from V and 4 from J; bases not matched to a gene: 6. CDR3 amino acids: CASSIRLRGYNEQFF. CDR3 nucleotides: TGTGCCAGTAGTATCCGGCTGCGGGGGTACAATGAGCAGTTCTTC.

The chain couples TRBV30 to TRBJ2-1; D call uncertain. Trimming removed 1 base at V and 0 bases at J, with 7 bases between. The CDR3 totals 14 residues. The germline CDR1 and CDR2 sequences are GTSNPN and SVGIG (reference sequence). Here the CDR3 DNA reads TGTGCCTGGAGTGACGGTAGCTCCTACAATGAGCAGTTCTTC. It specifies CAWSDGSSYNEQFF.

The gene calls are TRBV6-5 and TRBJ1-2; 8 bases map to TRBD1. The V gene's germline CDR1 is MNHEY and CDR2 SVGAGI. The V and J ends lost 2 bases and 4 bases, in that order; junction bases with no gene match: 9. The CDR3 extends over 16 amino acids. CDR3 coding DNA: TGTGCCAGCAGTTACCAAGCAGGGGGCGCGCGCTATGGCTACACCTTC. Residues: CASSYQAGGARYGYTF.